This T cell receptor beta chain came from a study of radiation and T cells in renal cell carcinoma. Germline assignment: CDR1 SEHNR and CDR2 FQNEAQ (reference sequence). The V end was cut by 0 bases, the J end by 3 bases, with 11 bases between. This CDR3 is built from 15 residues. The time point denotes: baseline pretreatment blood. As to treatment: 15 Gy SBRT to primary tumor, nephrectomy 4 weeks later. Sequenced by immunoSEQ multiplex PCR; TCRdb stores in-frame clones only, minus some. The sample carries approximately 140,000 clones, about 85% recorded once. The chain combines TRBV7-9 with TRBJ1-2, with D possibly TRBD1 on 6 matching bases. Material: blood, obtained from a patient whose treatment included radiotherapy and nephrectomy. The TCR was taken from a woman aged 70-85 years with renal cell carcinoma. CDR3 bases: TGTGCCAGCAGCTTAGCCGGGTCAGGGGACTATGGCTACACCTTC. It codes for CASSLAGSGDYGYTF.